A single sample gave rise to the 7 T cell receptor beta chains below, sequenced in a study of T cell changes during pregnancy in multiple sclerosis. Only in-frame clones appear in the TCRdb table, and some are missing; sequencing was by immunoSEQ multiplex PCR. This sample yields around 56,000 clones, of which 90% are seen a single time; more than 2% belongs to the top ten. Material: peripheral blood, obtained in the first trimester of pregnancy. The receptors here all came from a female donor in good health, enrolled as a control in a pregnancy study.

Comments on this clone: The same CDR3 can be traced to other DNA sequences in this sample. The V gene is TRBV5-1, the J gene TRBJ1-5; TRBD1 matches 9 bases. Looked up from germline, CDR1 is SGHRS and CDR2 is YFSETQ. With V trimmed by 0 bases and J by 5 bases, 0 bases remained unmatched. The CDR3 is 14 residues long. CDR3: CASSLGQGDQPQHF. CDR3 coding DNA: TGCGCCAGCAGCTTGGGACAGGGGGATCAGCCCCAGCATTTT.

A few counts support this clone. The V gene is TRBV18, the J gene TRBJ1-6; TRBD1 might be the D (6 bases). V was trimmed by 2 bases and J by 6 bases, leaving 14 bases between them. The length of the CDR3 is 16 residues. Germline assignment: CDR1 KGHSH and CDR2 LQKENI. The DNA of the CDR3 is TGTGCCAGCTCACCAGACAGGCAGGGCTTTAATTCACCCCTCCACTTT. It codes for CASSPDRQGFNSPLHF.

This chain uses TRBV23-1 with TRBJ1-5; TRBD1 might be the D (6 bases). TRBV23-1 is an ORF; its function is uncertain. The CDR3 has 18 residues. The ends were cut back, 3 bases at V and 0 bases at J, with 18 bases in the middle. This CDR3 reads CASSHPGQLPYSNQPQHF. The CDR3 DNA follows: TGCGCCAGCAGTCACCCCGGACAGTTGCCTTATAGCAATCAGCCCCAGCATTTT.

This clone was detected only a few times. The chain recombines TRBV5-1 with TRBJ2-7; TRBD2 is a possible D gene (5 bases). Looked up from germline, CDR1 is SGHRS and CDR2 is YFSETQ. This CDR3 contains 13 residues. The ends were cut back, 1 base at V and 4 bases at J, with 9 bases in the middle. CDR3 amino acids: CASSLTRRYEQYF. Here the CDR3 DNA reads TGCGCCAGCAGCTTGACTAGGAGGTACGAGCAGTACTTC. Supplemented by reference TRBV5-1 and TRBJ2-7, the full variable domain reads KAGVTQTPRYLIKTRGQQVTLSCSPISGHRSVSWYQQTPGQGLQFLFEYFSETQRNKGNFPGRFSGRQFSNSRSEMNVSTLELGDSALYLCASSLTRRYEQYFGPGTRLTVT.

The rearrangement joins TRBV28 to TRBJ2-7; 14 positions match TRBD2. Germline CDR1 and CDR2: MDHEN and SYDVKM. This CDR3 is built from 15 residues. The V and J ends lost 6 bases and 5 bases, in that order; junction bases with no gene match: 6. The CDR3 loop is CASRRTSGRLDEQYF. As DNA, the CDR3 is TGTGCCAGCAGGCGGACTAGCGGGAGGCTCGACGAGCAGTACTTC.

In DNA, the CDR3 is TGTGCCAGTACCACTCAGAACACCGGGGAGCTGTTTTTT. As protein: CASTTQNTGELFF. V usage is TRBV19 and J usage is TRBJ2-2; D gene uncertain. CDR1 is LNHDA and CDR2 is SQIVND in the germline V gene (reference sequence). The CDR3 consists of 13 residues. Trimming took off 7 bases at V and 1 base at J, with 7 bases between the two ends.

The chain has TRBV21-1 and TRBJ2-2; the table assigns TRBD1, which was not confirmed against the DNA. TRBV21-1 is a pseudogene locus. This CDR3 is built from 17 residues. CDR3: CASSKALNRVGTGELFF. For the CDR3, the DNA is TGTGCCAGCAGCAAAGCGCTGAACAGGGTGGGAACCGGGGAGCTGTTTTTT.